This T cell receptor (beta chain) is drawn from a study of Ad26.COV2.S vaccination and SARS-CoV-2 variants. Regarding the study as a whole: Spike-specific TCR breadth was greater in vaccine than placebo recipients. It was reported that spike-specific CD8+ and CD4+ T cell responses were substantially broad after vaccination. Non-spike TCR breadth was similar in vaccine and placebo recipients.

Profiled with immunoSEQ multiplex PCR; TCRdb holds only in-frame clones, not every one. The table includes fewer than 150,000 clones, roughly 90% detected once. This clone was seen just once. Its antigen is still unknown. Trimming removed 4 bases from V and 4 bases from J; junction bases left unmatched: 5. The CDR3 totals 15 residues. CDR1 is SGHDN, CDR2 FVKESK, per germline. This TCR came from a human donor who had recovered from COVID-19. V gene TRBV14 combines with J gene TRBJ2-2; 8 nucleotides align to TRBD1. Sequenced material: peripheral blood, taken after recovery from COVID-19. The CDR3 protein is CASSLRTGPTGELFF. In nucleotides, the CDR3 is TGTGCCAGCAGCCTCAGGACAGGGCCCACCGGGGAGCTGTTTTTT.